This TCR beta chain was recovered during a study of T cell responses to AZD1222 COVID-19 vaccine. Study-wide context: Combined were second doses at about 4 or about 12 weeks. Study-wide findings and caveats: Vaccine-associated CD4 TCRs spanned spike, dominant at 160-218 and 743-854. Per reports, nearly half of all spike-specific TCRs target regions that are unmutated in variants. Donors, mostly white British, included more females; clonal diversity was possibly underestimated.

Sequencing used immunoSEQ multiplex PCR; TCRdb keeps in-frame clones, though not all of them. The sample carries some 150,000 clones, around nine tenths recorded once. Comment on this clone: The target antigen is unknown.

Germline lookup yields CDR1 SGHAT and CDR2 FQNNGV. CDR3 length equals 17 residues. V was clipped by 1 base and J by 2 bases, with 15 bases between them. The chain has TRBV11-2 and TRBJ2-4, with D possibly matching TRBD2 (6 bases). The source was peripheral blood, collected on day 0 of AZD1222 vaccination. The origin of this receptor is an adult in good health. As DNA, the CDR3 is TGTGCCAGCAGCTTAGCGCCAGGGACTGGTCCCAAAAACATTCAGTACTTC. As protein: CASSLAPGTGPKNIQYF.